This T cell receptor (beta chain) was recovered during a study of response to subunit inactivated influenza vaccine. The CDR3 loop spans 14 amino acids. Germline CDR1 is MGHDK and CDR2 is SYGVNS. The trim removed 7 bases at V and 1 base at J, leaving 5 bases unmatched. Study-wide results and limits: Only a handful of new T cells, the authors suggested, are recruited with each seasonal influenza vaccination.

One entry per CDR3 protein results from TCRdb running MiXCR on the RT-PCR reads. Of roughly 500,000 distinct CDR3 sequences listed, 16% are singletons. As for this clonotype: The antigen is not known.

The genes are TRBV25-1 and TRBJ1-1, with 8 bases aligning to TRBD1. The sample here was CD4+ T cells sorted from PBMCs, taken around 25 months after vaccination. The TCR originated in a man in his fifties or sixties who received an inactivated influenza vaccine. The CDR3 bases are TGTGCCAGCACCCTCACAGGGGGGAACACTGAAGCTTTCTTT. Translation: CASTLTGGNTEAFF.